This T cell receptor beta chain was profiled in a study of blood T cell repertoires in COVID-19. Study-wide background: From T cells, B-cell-depleted T cells, or PBMCs came the material, which was cDNA or gDNA.

The authors' processing: Estimation of nucleated cell counts was performed using reference gene primer amplification. TCRdb's table, derived via immunoSEQ multiplex PCR, lists solely in-frame clones and lacks some. V and J calls and clone size come straight from that table; D and trimming were deduced from the DNA. This sample yields more than 100,000 clones, of which around 89% are seen a single time; 3.8% belongs to the top ten. In Seattle, patients joined the study during active infection and were tracked longitudinally. The CDR3 totals 16 residues. The V segment lost 0 bases and the J segment 7 bases; nucleotides outside the gene matches: 9. The germline gives CDR1 SGDLS, CDR2 YYNGEE.

Sequenced sample: peripheral blood. The chain joins TRBV9 to TRBJ2-1; TRBD2 matches 8 bases. The TCR originated in a woman aged 55 to 70 with COVID-19, enrolled during active disease. In DNA, the CDR3 is TGTGCCAGCAGCGTAGCTCGGAGCGGCGGGGGGAATGAGCAGTTCTTC. Residues: CASSVARSGGGNEQFF.